This T cell receptor beta chain comes out of a study of post-analysis software for immune sequencing data. At the level of the study: Clinical courses comprised relapsing-remitting, secondary progressive and progressive-relapsing multiple sclerosis. Broader study findings: Patients showed TRBV5-6, TRBV5-1 and TRBV20-1 among about five TRBV segments more frequent than in controls. Strong co-clustering by F measure was seen for same-batch samples. People with multiple sclerosis had a significantly lower normalized Chao1 diversity than controls did.

The V gene's germline CDR1 is MNHEY and CDR2 SMNVEV (reference sequence). J was trimmed by 5 bases and V by 1 base; bases with no gene match: 5. This CDR3 contains 15 residues. This clonotype has more than one count but fewer than ten. Its specificity is unknown. Presence of unique molecular identifiers characterized the TCR beta cDNA libraries. Each sample of about 0.9 to 11 million input T cells yielded 500,000 or so cDNA molecules, so each molecule approximated one T cell. TCRdb recomputed calls from the PCR reads with MiXCR, one row per CDR3 protein. The sample holds hundreds of thousands of distinct CDR3 sequences, less than 35% seen once.

The receptor was isolated from a girl aged 5 to 17 with multiple sclerosis. The chain recombines TRBV27 with TRBJ2-3; 8 nucleotides agree with TRBD2. Sequencing was performed on blood. The CDR3 region is CASSLWPSGRDTQYF. The CDR3, as DNA: TGTGCCAGCAGTTTATGGCCTAGCGGGCGAGATACGCAGTATTTT.